This is a list of T cell receptor beta chains from one sample in a study of low-dose radiotherapy and immunotherapy resistance in tumors. TCRdb passed the reads through MiXCR, listing each CDR3 protein once. The data hold tens of thousands of distinct CDR3 sequences, with approximately 25% observed a single time. The specimen was PBMCs, collected before treatment. The receptors derive from a male donor with prostate cancer. Both conserved end residues are part of each CDR3. The D gene is left open where the match is weak. Clone size is not always given. Where it is, it says once, few, many or a class for expanded clones.

v_gene: TRBV6-5; d_gene: TRBD2; j_gene: TRBJ2-7; abundance: .; CDR3nt: TGTGCCAGCAGTTACGGGCGGGAGAGGGAGCAGTACTTC; CDR3aa: CASSYGREREQYF
v_gene: TRBV7-9; d_gene: .; j_gene: TRBJ1-1; abundance: many; CDR3nt: TGTGCCAGCAGCTTAGCCGTAGGGAACACTGAAGCTTTCTTT; CDR3aa: CASSLAVGNTEAFF
v_gene: TRBV14; d_gene: .; j_gene: TRBJ2-5; abundance: few; CDR3nt: TGTGCCAGCAGCCAAGGGGGTGGAGAGACCCAGTACTTC; CDR3aa: CASSQGGGETQYF
v_gene: TRBV2; d_gene: .; j_gene: TRBJ2-7; abundance: .; CDR3nt: TGTGCCAGCAGTGAACGCCAGCCCTACGAGCAGTACTTC; CDR3aa: CASSERQPYEQYF
v_gene: TRBV19; d_gene: .; j_gene: TRBJ2-3; abundance: many; CDR3nt: TGTGCCAGTAGTATGACCACAGATACGCAGTATTTT; CDR3aa: CASSMTTDTQYF
v_gene: TRBV9; d_gene: TRBD1; j_gene: TRBJ1-1; abundance: .; CDR3nt: TGTGCCAGCAGCGGACACGGGACAGGGAAGGCTGAAGCTTTCTTT; CDR3aa: CASSGHGTGKAEAFF
v_gene: TRBV7-2; d_gene: .; j_gene: TRBJ2-2; abundance: many; CDR3nt: TGTGCCAGCAGCTTAACCCCGGCTAACACCGGGGAGCTGTTTTTT; CDR3aa: CASSLTPANTGELFF
v_gene: TRBV6-2/TRBV6-3; d_gene: .; j_gene: TRBJ2-5; abundance: medium-sized; CDR3nt: TGTGCCAGCACCAAGGACCCAACATACCCAGAGACCCAGTACTTC; CDR3aa: CASTKDPTYPETQYF
v_gene: TRBV9; d_gene: .; j_gene: TRBJ2-1; abundance: many; CDR3nt: TGTGCCAGCAGCGCCTCCCGGGGTTCCTACAATGAGCAGTTCTTC; CDR3aa: CASSASRGSYNEQFF
v_gene: TRBV10-1; d_gene: .; j_gene: TRBJ1-5; abundance: many; CDR3nt: TGCGCCAGCAGTGAGTCGATGGGGCAGCCCCAGCATTTT; CDR3aa: CASSESMGQPQHF
v_gene: TRBV4-1; d_gene: TRBD1; j_gene: TRBJ1-1; abundance: many; CDR3nt: TGCGCCAGCAGCTGGGGGACAGGGGAAGCTTTCTTT; CDR3aa: CASSWGTGEAFF
v_gene: TRBV4-1; d_gene: .; j_gene: TRBJ1-3; abundance: many; CDR3nt: TGCGCCAGCAGCCAAGAGGCCACAAACTCTGGAAACACCATATATTTT; CDR3aa: CASSQEATNSGNTIYF
v_gene: TRBV20-1; d_gene: TRBD2; j_gene: TRBJ2-1; abundance: few; CDR3nt: TGCAGTGTTCGTAGCGGGGACTACAATGAGCAGTTCTTC; CDR3aa: CSVRSGDYNEQFF
v_gene: TRBV10-1; d_gene: .; j_gene: TRBJ2-1; abundance: many; CDR3nt: TGCGCCAGCAGTGACTTCGGCGGTATTCTGGATGAGCAGTTCTTC; CDR3aa: CASSDFGGILDEQFF
v_gene: TRBV29-1; d_gene: .; j_gene: TRBJ2-7; abundance: many; CDR3nt: TGCAGCGTTGGCCGGGTGACTACGAGACCAAGCTCCTACGAGCAGTACTTC; CDR3aa: CSVGRVTTRPSSYEQYF
v_gene: TRBV7-8; d_gene: .; j_gene: TRBJ2-2; abundance: .; CDR3nt: .; CDR3aa: CASSPPGTGGPGELFFF
v_gene: TRBV20-1; d_gene: .; j_gene: TRBJ2-7; abundance: many; CDR3nt: TGCAGTGCTAGAGGCTGGGGGTTATCCTACGAGCAGTACTTC; CDR3aa: CSARGWGLSYEQYF
v_gene: TRBV9; d_gene: .; j_gene: TRBJ2-2; abundance: medium-sized; CDR3nt: TGTGCCAGCAGCGCCGGCCAGGGTTATGCCGGGGAGCTGTTTTTT; CDR3aa: CASSAGQGYAGELFF
v_gene: TRBV11-2; d_gene: .; j_gene: TRBJ2-3; abundance: many; CDR3nt: TGTGCCAGCAGCTCCACCTCTAGAGACTCAGATACGCAGTATTTT; CDR3aa: CASSSTSRDSDTQYF
v_gene: TRBV2; d_gene: .; j_gene: TRBJ2-7; abundance: medium-sized; CDR3nt: TGTGCCAGCAGACCCGAACTAGGCCTCTGGGACGAGCAGTACTTC; CDR3aa: CASRPELGLWDEQYF
v_gene: TRBV5-4; d_gene: .; j_gene: TRBJ2-2; abundance: many; CDR3nt: TGTGCCAGCAGCTTGGTCGGGGAGGGGGAGCTGTTTTTT; CDR3aa: CASSLVGEGELFF
v_gene: TRBV4-2; d_gene: TRBD2; j_gene: TRBJ2-3; abundance: many; CDR3nt: TGTGCCAGCAGCCAAATAGCGGGGGGACTCACAGATACGCAGTATTTT; CDR3aa: CASSQIAGGLTDTQYF
v_gene: TRBV27; d_gene: .; j_gene: TRBJ1-5; abundance: many; CDR3nt: TGTGCCAGCAGTTTAGACAGGAATAGCAATCAGCCCCAGCATTTT; CDR3aa: CASSLDRNSNQPQHF
v_gene: TRBV5-1; d_gene: .; j_gene: TRBJ1-3; abundance: many; CDR3nt: TGCGCCAGCAGCCGGGACCAGAGCTCTGGAAACACCATATATTTT; CDR3aa: CASSRDQSSGNTIYF
v_gene: TRBV28; d_gene: .; j_gene: TRBJ2-3; abundance: .; CDR3nt: TGTGCCAGCCTGTCGTCGGGGGCAAACACAGATACGCAGTATTTT; CDR3aa: CASLSSGANTDTQYF
v_gene: TRBV5-5; d_gene: .; j_gene: TRBJ1-2; abundance: many; CDR3nt: TGTGCCAGCAGCTTGGCCCTCGGGAGGGGCTATGGCTACACCTTC; CDR3aa: CASSLALGRGYGYTF
v_gene: TRBV19; d_gene: .; j_gene: TRBJ1-5; abundance: .; CDR3nt: TGTGCCAGTAGTATTTTGCCCGGCCAGCCCCAGCATTTT; CDR3aa: CASSILPGQPQHF